The 11 T cell receptor beta chains below were found in one sample sequenced in a study of cytomegalovirus exposure and HLA in healthy donors. A multiplex PCR was run with 60 Vbeta primers and 13 Jbeta primers. Data came from immunoSEQ multiplex PCR; TCRdb stores just in-frame clones and leaves some out. The data show 95,000 to 150,000 clones, roughly 80% seen once. The sample was PBMCs. Receptor source: a woman aged 50 to 60 in good health and CMV-seronegative.

This clone was found once. The chain recombines TRBV6-5 with TRBJ1-2; D is unresolved. The CDR3 spans 13 residues. Germline V gene lookup returns CDR1 MNHEY and CDR2 SVGAGI. V lost 7 bases, J lost 6 bases, and 15 bases lay in between. For the CDR3, the DNA is TGTGCCAGCAAAGACATGATCGGGGATGGCTACACCTTC. Its translation: CASKDMIGDGYTF.

Only one count was recorded for this clone. The J gene is TRBJ1-1, the V gene TRBV6-6, with D maybe TRBD1 (6 bases). Germline loops: CDR1 MNHNY, CDR2 SVGAGI (reference sequence). The CDR3 sequence is 16 residues long. V lost 4 bases, J lost 3 bases, and 18 bases lay in between. The CDR3 DNA sequence: TGTGCCAGCAGTTTAAAACAGGGAAGTGGGTACACTGAAGCTTTCTTT. This codes for CASSLKQGSGYTEAFF.

The chain uses TRBV18 and TRBJ1-2, with D perhaps TRBD1 (6 bases). The germline V gene encodes CDR1 KGHSH and CDR2 LQKENI. The V gene lost 5 bases and the J gene lost 7 bases, with 20 bases spanning the gap. This CDR3 region has 15 residues. CDR3 protein: CASSGLPGPQGGYTF. CDR3 DNA sequence: TGTGCCAGCTCAGGCCTTCCAGGACCACAGGGTGGCTACACCTTC. Complete variable domain (other parts from reference TRBV18 and TRBJ1-2): NAGVMQNPRHLVRRRGQEARLRCSPMKGHSHVYWYRQLPEEGLKFMVYLQKENIIDESGMPKERFSAEFPKEGPSILRIQQVVRGDSAAYFCASSGLPGPQGGYTFGSGTRLTVV.

The V call is TRBV6-1, the J call TRBJ2-1; 7 nucleotides agree with TRBD2. The length of the CDR3 is 11 residues. Germline assignment: CDR1 MNHNS and CDR2 SASEGT. J lost 7 bases, V lost 8 bases, and 2 bases had no gene match. The CDR3 sequence: CASSAGNEQFF. Here the CDR3 DNA reads TGTGCCAGCTCAGCGGGGAATGAGCAGTTCTTC.

The chain carries TRBV30 and TRBJ2-2; D is perhaps TRBD2 (5 bases). Germline V lookup: CDR1 GTSNPN, CDR2 SVGIG (reference sequence). The CDR3 runs to 16 residues. V shed 0 bases and J shed 3 bases, with 14 bases lying between them. In DNA form, the CDR3 reads TGTGCCTGGAGTGTACACTTGGAGGCCCACACCGGGGAGCTGTTTTTT. This sequence encodes CAWSVHLEAHTGELFF.

This rearrangement joins TRBV11-2 to TRBJ2-7; possibly TRBD2 for D (6 bases). Germline values: CDR1 SGHAT, CDR2 FQNNGV. This CDR3 is 14 amino acids long. The V end was cut by 4 bases, the J end by 2 bases, with 12 bases between. In DNA form, the CDR3 reads TGTGCCAGCAGCTATAGCGGTGGAACCTACGAGCAGTACTTC. This sequence encodes CASSYSGGTYEQYF.

The rearrangement links TRBV12-5 to TRBJ2-2; 15 bases agree with TRBD2. The V gene's germline CDR1 is LGHNT and CDR2 FRNRAP. Unmatched junction bases numbered 2, after V lost 0 bases and J lost 6 bases. The CDR3 sequence is 17 residues long. The CDR3 DNA reads as TGTGCTAGTGGTTTGGTAGGACTAGCGGGAGGGCCCGGGGAGCTGTTTTTT. It specifies CASGLVGLAGGPGELFF.

This clone came up once. This chain connects TRBV11-1 to TRBJ1-1; D call uncertain. Germline V gene sequence: CDR1 SGHAT, CDR2 FQDESV (reference sequence). CDR3 length: 13 amino acids. Trimming shortened V by 3 bases and J by 5 bases, and 10 bases separated the two germline ends. In DNA form, the CDR3 reads TGTGCCAGCAGCTTTAGTGTAATGACTGAAGCTTTCTTT. Its protein product is CASSFSVMTEAFF.

CDR3 amino acids: CASSQDVGGKSYGYTF. The CDR3 DNA follows: TGCGCCAGCAGCCAAGACGTCGGGGGGAAGAGCTATGGCTACACCTTC. V gene TRBV4-3 combines with J gene TRBJ1-2, with D maybe TRBD1 (5 bases). This CDR3 has 16 residues. V lost 0 bases to trimming and J lost 4 bases, with 15 bases between them. Germline V gives CDR1 LGHNA, CDR2 YSLEER.

This rearrangement joins TRBV6-1 to TRBJ1-1; D uncertain. The germline V and J ends were trimmed by 0 bases and 8 bases, with 10 bases remaining between them. Germline V gives CDR1 MNHNS, CDR2 SASEGT. The CDR3 runs 13 residues. CDR3 amino acids: CASSEALGREAFF. As DNA, the CDR3 is TGTGCCAGCAGTGAAGCGTTGGGCAGGGAAGCTTTCTTT.

DNA for the CDR3: TGTGCCAGCAGCAAAGCTCGGGCAGGGGGGAACTATGGCTACACCTTC. Its translation is CASSKARAGGNYGYTF. J is TRBJ1-2 and V is TRBV21-1; TRBD1 is taken as the D call from the table, unchecked against the DNA. TRBV21-1 is listed as a pseudogene. The CDR3 spans 16 residues.